This is a list of T cell receptor beta chains from one sample in a study of shared clonotypes between healthy human individuals. Some clones are missing from TCRdb's copy, which holds only in-frame ones; the method was immunoSEQ multiplex PCR. The table records roughly 2.1 million clones, approximately 94% of them present only once. Sequenced material: naive CD8+ T cells from PBMCs. Receptors originate from a man aged 18 to 30 in good health. Some clones in this sample may be carry-over from other donors' samples. The CDR3 runs from the conserved cysteine through the conserved F or W. The order of the fields is J gene, clone size, V gene, D gene, CDR3 protein, CDR3 DNA. D genes are given only for firm matches. The size entry is marked missing in some rows and otherwise reads once, few, many or a size class.

>TRBJ1-5|NA|TRBV19|NA
CATSLGGGNQPQHF
TGTGCCACTTCCTTGGGCGGGGGGAATCAGCCCCAGCATTTT
>TRBJ1-3|NA|TRBV30|NA
CAWSQGSFSGNTIYF
TGTGCCTGGAGCCAGGGCAGCTTCTCTGGAAACACCATATATTTT
>TRBJ2-7|NA|TRBV4-3|NA
CASSQDGSSSYEQYF
TGCGCCAGCAGCCAAGACGGCTCTTCTAGCTACGAGCAGTACTTC
>TRBJ1-1|NA|TRBV6-5|NA
CASSYRSGVNTEAFF
TGTGCCAGCAGTTATCGTTCGGGGGTGAACACTGAAGCTTTCTTT
>TRBJ2-5|NA|TRBV5-1|TRBD1
CASSLGQGLTAQYF
TGCGCCAGCAGCCTCGGACAGGGATTAACAGCCCAGTACTTC
>TRBJ2-3|NA|TRBV29-1|NA
CSVDGGLIGLATGTPSTDTQYF
TGCAGCGTTGATGGCGGGTTGATAGGATTGGCGACAGGAACGCCCTCCACAGATACGCAGTATTTT
>TRBJ2-7|NA|TRBV11-2|TRBD2
CASTPRGGPSYEQYF
TGTGCCAGCACCCCGCGGGGGGGTCCCTCCTACGAGCAGTACTTC
>TRBJ2-7|NA|TRBV10-3|TRBD2
CAYRGGLASEQYF
TGTGCCTACCGGGGGGGACTAGCCAGCGAGCAGTACTTC
>TRBJ1-1|NA|TRBV9|NA
CASSVGGRNTEAFF
TGTGCCAGCAGCGTAGGGGGTAGGAACACTGAAGCTTTCTTT
>TRBJ2-7|NA|TRBV28|NA
CASSSSDSSVSYEQYF
NA
>TRBJ2-3|NA|TRBV27|TRBD2
CASSLIAGVVTDTQYF
TGTGCCAGCAGTCTAATAGCGGGAGTGGTGACAGATACGCAGTATTTT
>TRBJ2-7|NA|TRBV19|NA
CASVSLVVHRRTLSYEQYF
TGTGCCAGTGTATCCCTAGTCGTCCATCGACGCACACTCTCCTACGAGCAGTACTTC
>TRBJ2-1|NA|TRBV6-1|NA
CASSARLGVYNEQFF
TGTGCCAGCAGTGCTCGTCTTGGAGTCTACAATGAGCAGTTCTTC
>TRBJ2-2|NA|TRBV28|TRBD2
CASNQRSGTSGVSNTGELFF
TGTGCCAGCAACCAACGGTCCGGGACTAGCGGGGTGTCGAACACCGGGGAGCTGTTTTTT
>TRBJ2-1|NA|TRBV5-6|NA
CASSFGSSVDEQFF
TGTGCCAGCAGCTTTGGCTCCAGCGTGGATGAGCAGTTCTTC
>TRBJ2-7|NA|TRBV28|NA
CATGGPDRAQQLNEQYF
TGTGCCACCGGGGGGCCAGACCGTGCCCAGCAACTGAACGAGCAGTACTTC
>TRBJ2-7|NA|TRBV19|TRBD2
CASSIGGLVFNEQYF
TGTGCCAGTAGTATAGGGGGACTAGTCTTCAACGAGCAGTACTTC
>TRBJ2-1|NA|TRBV7-9|NA
CASSSLTGPNNEQFF
TGTGCCAGCAGCTCTCTGACTGGGCCCAACAATGAGCAGTTCTTC
>TRBJ2-7|once|TRBV6-1|TRBD1
CASRGDRSSYEQYF
TGTGCCAGCAGGGGGGACAGAAGCTCCTACGAGCAGTACTTC
>TRBJ1-2|NA|TRBV7-8|TRBD1
CASSLARDRGNYGYTF
TGTGCCAGCAGCTTAGCTCGGGACAGGGGGAACTATGGCTACACCTTC
>TRBJ2-1|NA|TRBV6-5|TRBD2
CASSYSVAGSEQFF
TGTGCCAGCAGTTACTCTGTAGCGGGAAGTGAGCAGTTCTTC
>TRBJ2-6|once|TRBV9|TRBD1
CASSEAQGAGANVLTF
TGTGCCAGCAGCGAGGCCCAGGGGGCTGGGGCCAACGTCCTGACTTTC
>TRBJ1-2|NA|TRBV30|TRBD1
CAWSLDRVVYTF
TGTGCCTGGAGTCTGGACAGGGTGGTCTACACCTTC
>TRBJ1-2|once|TRBV28|NA
CASSWAENYGYTF
TGTGCCAGCAGTTGGGCCGAAAACTATGGCTACACCTTC